This T cell receptor (beta chain) is from a study of blood T cell repertoires in COVID-19. Overall study context: From the United States, Italy and Spain came samples of acute and convalescent COVID-19. In each case, the material was cDNA or gDNA derived from T cells, B-cell-depleted T cells, or PBMCs.

In the authors' methods: Amplification with reference gene primers provided the estimates of nucleated cell counts. Only in-frame clones appear in the TCRdb table, and some are missing; sequencing was by immunoSEQ multiplex PCR. The D gene and trimming were derived from the DNA, and the V and J assignments and clone size from that table. Among about 210,000 clones listed, almost 90% were seen once. Trimming cost V 0 bases and J 5 bases, with 11 bases left between them. Germline CDR1 and CDR2: SGHNT and YYREEE (reference sequence). The CDR3 has 15 residues. This sequence joins TRBV5-4 and TRBJ2-2; D possibly corresponds to TRBD1 (6 bases). The sample comprised peripheral blood. The sequence came from a man aged 18-30 years with active or convalescent COVID-19. The CDR3 spells CASSLAGTHTGELFF. In DNA, the CDR3 is TGTGCCAGCAGCTTGGCCGGGACACATACCGGGGAGCTGTTTTTT.